Each of the 26 T cell receptor beta chains below was sequenced from the same sample in a study of CD8+CD57+ T cells in acquired aplastic anemia. Patients chosen for sequencing had shown CD8+CD57+ cell expansion by flow cytometry. Profiling that covered TCR beta VDJ and CDR3 relied on genomic DNA as its template. TCRdb used MiXCR to reprocess the reads, holding one entry per CDR3 protein. The repertoire holds 120,000 or so distinct CDR3 sequences, with approximately 41% as singletons. The sequencing sample was made of sorted CD4+, CD8+, or CD8+CD57+ T cells (not recorded which) from PBMCs. The receptors stem from a human donor with aplastic anemia.

This clonotype was counted ten times or more. The chain is built from TRBV12-5 and TRBJ1-1; D is unresolved. The CDR3 is made up of 16 amino acids. Trimming pared 0 bases from V and 1 base from J, leaving 12 bases between. The V gene's germline CDR1 is LGHNT and CDR2 FRNRAP. CDR3 sequence reads: CASGLVLGRENTEAFF. The CDR3 bases are TGTGCTAGTGGTTTGGTACTTGGGAGAGAGAACACTGAAGCTTTCTTT.

This clonotype was seen ten or more times. J is TRBJ2-7 and V is TRBV7-9; TRBD1 is a possible D gene (5 bases). Between the trimmed V and J ends, which lost 5 bases and 2 bases, there was a span of 10 bases. The CDR3 length is 13 residues. Germline V gene lookup returns CDR1 SEHNR and CDR2 FQNEAQ (reference sequence). The CDR3 coding sequence is TGTGCCAGCAGCCTCGGACATACCTACGAGCAGTACGTC. It encodes CASSLGHTYEQYV.

The rearrangement links TRBV2 to TRBJ2-4; possibly TRBD2 for D (6 bases). The CDR3 has 15 amino acids. V was pared by 6 bases and J by 8 bases, with 20 bases between. Germline lookup yields CDR1 SNHLY and CDR2 FYNNEI. CDR3 bases: TGTGCCAGCAGCTTCGGCTCGACACCGGGGGACATTCAGTACTTC. Translating it yields CASSFGSTPGDIQYF.

The V call is TRBV11-1, the J call TRBJ2-3; D gene uncertain. The CDR3 runs 17 residues. Deletions cut 5 bases from V and 0 bases from J, with 18 bases between. Germline V gene lookup returns CDR1 SGHAT and CDR2 FQDESV (reference sequence). CDR3 protein: CASSLESRTPSTDTQYF. The CDR3 DNA is TGTGCCAGCAGCCTTGAATCAAGGACGCCGAGCACAGATACGCAGTATTTT.

In its sample, this clonotype was seen once. This chain joins TRBV7-2 and TRBJ2-5; no clear D. Germline lookup yields CDR1 SGHTA and CDR2 FQGNSA. The CDR3 sequence is 15 residues long. Trimming took off 5 bases at V and 1 base at J, with 14 bases between the two ends. The CDR3 DNA sequence: TGTGCCAGCAGCCTGAGAGAGGATCCCCAAGAGACCCAGTACTTC. As protein: CASSLREDPQETQYF.

This clonotype was recorded at least ten times. This chain joins TRBV24-1 and TRBJ2-1; 8 bases are shared with TRBD1. The trim removed 4 bases at V and 3 bases at J, leaving 7 bases unmatched. The CDR3 has 16 amino acids. The V gene's germline CDR1 is KGHDR and CDR2 SFDVKD. The CDR3 DNA sequence: TGTGCCACCAGTGACCCCGGACAGGGAGGCTACAATGAGCAGTTCTTC. Translation: CATSDPGQGGYNEQFF.

The chain is built from TRBV7-9 and TRBJ2-5; D gene ambiguous. CDR1 is SEHNR and CDR2 is FQNEAQ in the germline V gene (reference sequence). The length of the CDR3 is 14 residues. Deletions cut 5 bases from V and 1 base from J, with 11 bases between. DNA for the CDR3: TGTGCCAGCAGCGCACGCCAATTCCAAGAGACCCAGTACTTC. Translating it yields CASSARQFQETQYF.

This clonotype appeared many times. This rearrangement joins TRBV12-3 or TRBV12-4 to TRBJ1-2, with 7 bases that match TRBD1. V gave up 4 bases and J gave up 2 bases; unmatched junction bases: 4. This CDR3 is built from 14 residues. In DNA, the CDR3 is TGTGCCAGCAGTTGGGGACAGTTGAACTATGGCTACACCTTC. It codes for CASSWGQLNYGYTF.

There are a few counts of this clonotype. V and J are TRBV18 and TRBJ1-1; no definite D call. CDR1 KGHSH and CDR2 LQKENI come from the germline V gene. CDR3 length: 16 residues. V shed 5 bases and J shed 0 bases, with 16 bases lying between them. CDR3 nucleotides: TGTGCCAGCTCAAAGGAGACACCCTTCATGAACACTGAAGCTTTCTTT. This gives the protein CASSKETPFMNTEAFF.

Many counts were recorded for this clonotype. This chain joins TRBV7-2 and TRBJ2-5, with D possibly matching TRBD2 (7 bases). CDR3 size: 17 residues. The V gene's germline CDR1 is SGHTA and CDR2 FQGNSA. The ends were cut back, 5 bases at V and 5 bases at J, with 24 bases in the middle. CDR3 in amino acids: CASSHLSIGGPGETQYF. The CDR3 region has the DNA TGTGCCAGCAGCCATCTTTCTATCGGGGGGCCAGGGGAGACCCAGTACTTC.

With respect to this clonotype: Relative to the germline gene, one junction end is altered; a read error may explain this. The chain links TRBV11-1 to TRBJ1-6; no clear D. The CDR3 has 18 residues. Germline V CDR1 and CDR2: SGHAT, FQDESV (reference sequence). CDR3 residues: CASSFKVDPPSYNSPHHF. The CDR3 DNA reads TGTGCCAGCAGCTTCAAGGTCGATCCCCCCTCCTATAATTCACCCCACCACTTT.

This chain uses TRBV5-5 with TRBJ1-6, with 9 bases that match TRBD1. This CDR3 has 15 amino acids. Germline loops: CDR1 SGHKS, CDR2 YYEKEE (reference sequence). J lost 8 bases, V lost 1 base, and 4 bases had no gene match. DNA of the CDR3: TGTGCCAGCAGCTTGCGGACAGGGGTGGATTCACCCCTCCACTTT. It yields the protein CASSLRTGVDSPLHF.

V usage is TRBV28 and J usage is TRBJ2-3; perhaps TRBD2 as D (5 bases). CDR3 length: 12 amino acids. The germline V and J ends were trimmed by 7 bases and 5 bases, with 10 bases remaining between them. CDR1 is MDHEN and CDR2 is SYDVKM in the germline V gene. CDR3 nucleotides: TGTGCCAGCACCGGGGTGATAGATACGCAGTATTTT. Its protein product is CASTGVIDTQYF.

This clonotype occurred many times. CDR3: CASAEQGRLGEQYV. CDR3 nucleotide sequence: TGTGCCAGCGCCGAGCAGGGTCGCCTGGGCGAGCAGTACGTC. The rearrangement joins TRBV6-1 to TRBJ2-7, with TRBD1 as a possible D gene (5 bases). The CDR3 is 14 amino acids. Trimming stripped 8 bases from V and 6 bases from J, with 20 bases between. Germline CDR1 is MNHNS and CDR2 is SASEGT.

V gene TRBV19 combines with J gene TRBJ2-3; 8 nucleotides line up with TRBD1. After removal of 6 bases from V and 4 bases from J, the junction contained 6 bases not matched to a gene. Germline CDR1 LNHDA, CDR2 SQIVND (reference sequence). The CDR3 contains 14 residues. The CDR3 DNA follows: TGTGCCAGTAGAGTCAGGGGGCTGGCAGATACGCAGTATTTT. It specifies CASRVRGLADTQYF.

This clonotype was counted a single time. The chain carries TRBV6-1 and TRBJ1-6, with D possibly TRBD1 on 6 matching bases. With 6 bases removed from V and 11 bases from J, the gap between germline ends came to 17 bases. Germline CDR1 and CDR2: MNHNS and SASEGT. The CDR3 loop spans 14 amino acids. CDR3 amino acids: CASRGGSGDPPLHF. CDR3 DNA: TGTGCCAGCAGGGGGGGGTCAGGGGATCCACCCCTCCACTTT.

This chain links TRBV7-9 with TRBJ1-1; possible D gene TRBD1, 5 bases. CDR1 and CDR2 (germline): SEHNR, FQNEAQ (reference sequence). Trimming stripped 5 bases from V and 11 bases from J, with 12 bases between. CDR3 length equals 11 residues. In nucleotides, the CDR3 is TGTGCCAGCAGCGAGTGGGGGGAGGCTTTCTTT. This translates into CASSEWGEAFF.

This clonotype was seen repeatedly, ten times or more. The rearrangement links TRBV5-4 to TRBJ1-6, with 7 bases fitting TRBD1. The V gene's germline CDR1 is SGHNT and CDR2 YYREEE (reference sequence). V shed 0 bases, J shed 5 bases, and the junction held 8 bases outside the gene matches. The CDR3 length is 17 residues. Here the CDR3 DNA reads TGTGCCAGCAGCTTGGGTGGCGCCGGGACAGATAATTCACCCCTCCACTTT. Residues: CASSLGGAGTDNSPLHF.

In this sample, this clonotype turned up many times. CDR3 sequence (DNA): TGTGCCAGCAGCCAAGAAGTTGGGAGGGTTGGCTACACCTTC. Encoded protein: CASSQEVGRVGYTF. The chain recombines TRBV3-1 with TRBJ1-2, with unresolved D. Germline values: CDR1 LGHDT, CDR2 YNNKEL (reference sequence). CDR3 length: 14 residues. The V end was cut by 0 bases, the J end by 7 bases, with 12 bases between.

Points on this clonotype: A clone one base away is much larger, so this may be a read error. CDR3 DNA: TGTGCCAGCAGCCGGACGGGGGGGGCCAACTATGGCTACACCTTC. This translates into CASSRTGGANYGYTF. The V gene is TRBV7-3, the J gene TRBJ1-2; possibly TRBD1 for D (6 bases). This CDR3 comprises 15 residues. Trimming took off 5 bases at V and 2 bases at J, with 15 bases between the two ends. Germline CDR1 reads SGHTA; CDR2 reads FQGTGA.

This clonotype was found many times. This chain joins TRBV20-1 and TRBJ1-3; perhaps TRBD1 as D (5 bases). There are 14 residues in the CDR3. Per the germline V gene, CDR1 is DFQATT and CDR2 is SNEGSKA (reference sequence). The V end lost 5 bases, the J end lost 0 bases, and 11 bases lay between the germline ends. CDR3 bases: TGCAGTGCTGACCAGGGCAACTCTGGAAACACCATATATTTT. Translated, it gives CSADQGNSGNTIYF.

The V call is TRBV28, the J call TRBJ1-1, with D hard to call. The CDR3 has 11 amino acids. Germline-derived CDR1 and CDR2 are MDHEN and SYDVKM. Trimming took off 1 base at V and 10 bases at J, with 7 bases between the two ends. The CDR3: CASSLLRRAFF. The CDR3 bases are TGTGCCAGCAGTTTATTGAGGCGAGCTTTCTTT. The full variable domain, in which reference TRBV28 and TRBJ1-1 provide the parts outside the CDR3, is DVKVTQSSRYLVKRTGEKVFLECVQDMDHENMFWYRQDPGLGLRLIYFSYDVKMKEKGDIPEGYSVSREKKERFSLILESASTNQTSMYLCASSLLRRAFFGQGTRLTVV.

This clonotype was detected a few times. This chain joins TRBV30 and TRBJ2-5, with D tentatively TRBD2 (5 bases). V lost 4 bases and J lost 7, with 13 bases in between. The CDR3 is 12 amino acids. CDR1 and CDR2 from the germline V gene are GTSNPN and SVGIG (reference sequence). The CDR3, as DNA: TGTGCCTGGACGCCCAACGAGGGGACCCAGTACTTC. It encodes CAWTPNEGTQYF.

A word on this clonotype: Compared with germline, one end of the junction differs, possibly owing to a read error. V is TRBV20-1 and J is TRBJ1-3; D is undetermined. The CDR3 extends over 16 amino acids. Germline V gives CDR1 DFQATT, CDR2 SNEGSKA (reference sequence). The CDR3 DNA is TGCAGTGCTAGAGATTGGGAGATGAGCTCTGGGAACACCATATATTTT. This gives the protein CSARDWEMSSGNTIYF.

This clonotype was recorded many times. J is TRBJ2-7 and V is TRBV7-6, with 8 positions matching TRBD1. The CDR3 runs to 14 residues. J gave up 5 bases and V 3 bases, and 6 bases lay outside the gene matches. The germline CDR1 and CDR2 sequences are SGHVS and FNYEAQ. CDR3 in amino acids: CASSLGTGWDEQYF. The CDR3 DNA reads as TGTGCCAGCAGCTTGGGGACAGGATGGGACGAGCAGTACTTC.

The chain has TRBV12-3 or TRBV12-4 and TRBJ2-7, with TRBD1 as a possible D gene (6 bases). V lost 10 bases and J lost 1, with 17 bases in between. The CDR3 loop spans 14 amino acids. The CDR3, as DNA: TGTGCCACCTTGGACAGTCCTCGATCCTACGAGCAGTACTTC. Residues: CATLDSPRSYEQYF.